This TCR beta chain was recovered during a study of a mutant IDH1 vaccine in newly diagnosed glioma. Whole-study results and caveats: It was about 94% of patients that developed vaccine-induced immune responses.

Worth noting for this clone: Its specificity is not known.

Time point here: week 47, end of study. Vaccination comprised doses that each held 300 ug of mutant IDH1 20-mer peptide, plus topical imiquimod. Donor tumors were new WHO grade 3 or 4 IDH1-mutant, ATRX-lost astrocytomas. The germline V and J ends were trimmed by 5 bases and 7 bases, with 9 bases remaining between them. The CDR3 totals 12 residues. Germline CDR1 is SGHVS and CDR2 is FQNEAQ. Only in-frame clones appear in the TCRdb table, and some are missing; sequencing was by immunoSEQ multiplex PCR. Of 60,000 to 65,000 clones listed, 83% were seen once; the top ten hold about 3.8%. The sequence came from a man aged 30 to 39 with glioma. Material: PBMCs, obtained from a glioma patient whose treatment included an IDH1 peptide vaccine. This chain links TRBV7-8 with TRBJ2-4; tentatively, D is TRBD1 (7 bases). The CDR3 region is CASSAGGNIQYF. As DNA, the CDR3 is TGTGCCAGCAGCGCAGGGGGGAACATTCAGTACTTC.